This entry describes one T cell receptor beta chain. Its antigen remains unidentified. Profiled with immunoSEQ multiplex PCR; TCRdb holds only in-frame clones, not every one. The table has over 75,000 clones, approximately 88% seen once. During the collection period, no donor immune events like infections were recorded. Per germline, CDR1 SGHNT and CDR2 YYREEE (reference sequence). This CDR3 is 18 amino acids long. Germline trimming cut 4 bases from V and 0 bases from J; bases unmatched to any gene: 7. This entry is derived from a study of identifying expanded T cells in peripheral blood. Regarding the study as a whole: Clone count variance between approximately two-week samples rose with total template count.

Specimen: blood. The gene calls are TRBV5-4 and TRBJ2-1; 13 bases align to TRBD2. This sequence originates from a person between 18 and 70 years old in good health. The CDR3 DNA sequence: TGTGCCAGCAGCCGTGGACTAGCGGGGGTGGACTCCTACAATGAGCAGTTCTTC. Protein product: CASSRGLAGVDSYNEQFF.